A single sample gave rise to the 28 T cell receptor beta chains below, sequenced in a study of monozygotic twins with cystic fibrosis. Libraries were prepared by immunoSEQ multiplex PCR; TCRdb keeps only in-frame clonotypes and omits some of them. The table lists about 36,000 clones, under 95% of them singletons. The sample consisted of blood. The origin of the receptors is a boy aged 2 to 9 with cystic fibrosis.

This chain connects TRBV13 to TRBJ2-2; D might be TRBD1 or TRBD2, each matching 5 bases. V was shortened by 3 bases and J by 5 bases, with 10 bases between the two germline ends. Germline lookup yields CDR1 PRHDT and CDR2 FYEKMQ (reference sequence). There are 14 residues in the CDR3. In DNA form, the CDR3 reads TGTGCCAGCAGCTTCGGGGCCACTACCGGGGAGCTGTTTTTT. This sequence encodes CASSFGATTGELFF.

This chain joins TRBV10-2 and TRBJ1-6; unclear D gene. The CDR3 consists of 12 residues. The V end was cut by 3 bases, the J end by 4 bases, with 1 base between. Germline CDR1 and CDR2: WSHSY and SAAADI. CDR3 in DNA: TGCGCCAGCAGTGAATATAATTCACCCCTCCACTTT. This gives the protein CASSEYNSPLHF.

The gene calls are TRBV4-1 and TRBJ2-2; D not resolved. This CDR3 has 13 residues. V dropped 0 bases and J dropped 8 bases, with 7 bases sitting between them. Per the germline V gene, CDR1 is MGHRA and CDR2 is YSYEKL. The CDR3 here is CASSQEVTGELFF. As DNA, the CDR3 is TGCGCCAGCAGCCAAGAGGTGACAGGGGAGCTGTTTTTT.

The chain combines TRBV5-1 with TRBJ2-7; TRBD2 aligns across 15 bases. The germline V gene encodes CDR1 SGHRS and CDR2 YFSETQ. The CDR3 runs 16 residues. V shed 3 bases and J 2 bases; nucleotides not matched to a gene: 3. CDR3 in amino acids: CASSWGTSGGPYEQYF. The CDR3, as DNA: TGCGCCAGCAGCTGGGGGACTAGCGGGGGGCCCTACGAGCAGTACTTC.

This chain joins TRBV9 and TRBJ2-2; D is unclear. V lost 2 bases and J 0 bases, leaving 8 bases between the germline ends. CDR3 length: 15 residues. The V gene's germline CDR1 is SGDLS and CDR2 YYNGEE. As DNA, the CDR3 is TGTGCCAGCAGCGTGGGAACCGCGAACACCGGGGAGCTGTTTTTT. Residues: CASSVGTANTGELFF.

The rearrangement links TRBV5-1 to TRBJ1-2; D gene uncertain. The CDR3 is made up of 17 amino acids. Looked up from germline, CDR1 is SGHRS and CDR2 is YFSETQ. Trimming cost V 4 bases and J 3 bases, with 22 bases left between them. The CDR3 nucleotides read TGCGCCAGCAGCAATAACTATCGGACGGGATTAGACTATGGCTACACCTTC. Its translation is CASSNNYRTGLDYGYTF.

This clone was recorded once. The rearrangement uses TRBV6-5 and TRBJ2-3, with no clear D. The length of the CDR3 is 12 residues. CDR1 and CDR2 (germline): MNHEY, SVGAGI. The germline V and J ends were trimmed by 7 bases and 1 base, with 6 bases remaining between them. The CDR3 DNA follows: TGTGCCAGCAAGGGCGGCACAGATACGCAGTATTTT. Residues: CASKGGTDTQYF.

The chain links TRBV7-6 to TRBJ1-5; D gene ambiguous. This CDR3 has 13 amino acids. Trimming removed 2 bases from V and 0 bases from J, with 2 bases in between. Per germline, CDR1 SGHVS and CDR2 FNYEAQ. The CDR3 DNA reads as TGTGCCAGCAGCTTATCTAGCAATCAGCCCCAGCATTTT. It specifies CASSLSSNQPQHF.

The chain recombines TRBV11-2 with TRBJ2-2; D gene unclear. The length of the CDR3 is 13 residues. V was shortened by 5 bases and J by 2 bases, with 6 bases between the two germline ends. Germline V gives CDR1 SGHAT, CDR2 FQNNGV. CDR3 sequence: CASSPTNTGELFF. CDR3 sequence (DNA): TGTGCCAGCAGCCCGACCAACACCGGGGAGCTGTTTTTT.

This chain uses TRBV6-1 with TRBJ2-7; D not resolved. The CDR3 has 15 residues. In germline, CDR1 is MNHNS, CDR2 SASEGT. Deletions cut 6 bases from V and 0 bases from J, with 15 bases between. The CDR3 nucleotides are TGTGCCAGCAGCCGTAGACACGCCAACTCCTACGAGCAGTACTTC. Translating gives CASSRRHANSYEQYF.

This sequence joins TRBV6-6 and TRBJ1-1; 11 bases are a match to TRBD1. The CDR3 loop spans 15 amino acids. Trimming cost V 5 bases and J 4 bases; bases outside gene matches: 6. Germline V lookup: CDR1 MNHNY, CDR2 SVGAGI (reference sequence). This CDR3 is CASSPGQGARTEAFF. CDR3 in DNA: TGTGCCAGCAGTCCCGGACAGGGGGCGCGCACTGAAGCTTTCTTT.

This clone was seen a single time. CDR3 in DNA: TGTGCCAGCAGCAGGGGGCTGTACAATCAGCCCCAGCATTTT. It encodes CASSRGLYNQPQHF. V and J are TRBV2 and TRBJ1-5; TRBD1 matches 8 bases. Germline CDR1 reads SNHLY; CDR2 reads FYNNEI. The CDR3 contains 14 residues. Trimming cost V 6 bases and J 3 bases; bases outside gene matches: 4. Looking up the rest from reference TRBV2 and TRBJ1-5 gives the full variable domain: EPEVTQTPSHQVTQMGQEVILRCVPISNHLYFYWYRQILGQKVEFLVSFYNNEISEKSEIFDDQFSVERPDGSNFTLKIRSTKLEDSAMYFCASSRGLYNQPQHFGDGTRLSIL.

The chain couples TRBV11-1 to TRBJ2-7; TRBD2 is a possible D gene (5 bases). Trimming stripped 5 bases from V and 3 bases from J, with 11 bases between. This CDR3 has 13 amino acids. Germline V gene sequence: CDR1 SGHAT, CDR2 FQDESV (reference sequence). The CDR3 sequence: CASSPPGIYEQYF. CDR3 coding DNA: TGTGCCAGCAGCCCTCCGGGGATCTACGAGCAGTACTTC. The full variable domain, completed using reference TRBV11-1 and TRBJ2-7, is EAEVAQSPRYKITEKSQAVAFWCDPISGHATLYWYRQILGQGPELLVQFQDESVVDDSQLPKDRFSAERLKGVDSTLKIQPAELGDSAMYLCASSPPGIYEQYFGPGTRLTVT.

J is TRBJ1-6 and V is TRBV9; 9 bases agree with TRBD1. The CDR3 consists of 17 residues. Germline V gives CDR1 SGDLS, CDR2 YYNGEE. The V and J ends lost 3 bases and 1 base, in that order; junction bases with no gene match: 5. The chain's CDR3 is CASSDRQGGSYNSPLHF. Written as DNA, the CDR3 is TGTGCCAGCAGCGACCGACAGGGGGGGTCCTATAATTCACCCCTCCACTTT. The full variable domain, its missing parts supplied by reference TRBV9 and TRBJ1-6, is DSGVTQTPKHLITATGQRVTLRCSPRSGDLSVYWYQQSLDQGLQFLIQYYNGEERAKGNILERFSAQQFPDLHSELNLSSLELGDSALYFCASSDRQGGSYNSPLHFGNGTRLTVT.

The CDR3, as DNA: TGTGCCAGTAGTCGGACGTGGGATGTCAATGGCTACACCTTC. As protein: CASSRTWDVNGYTF. This chain joins TRBV19 and TRBJ1-2; D is ambiguous. The germline V gene encodes CDR1 LNHDA and CDR2 SQIVND (reference sequence). The length of the CDR3 is 14 residues. Trimming took off 5 bases at V and 6 bases at J, with 16 bases between the two ends.

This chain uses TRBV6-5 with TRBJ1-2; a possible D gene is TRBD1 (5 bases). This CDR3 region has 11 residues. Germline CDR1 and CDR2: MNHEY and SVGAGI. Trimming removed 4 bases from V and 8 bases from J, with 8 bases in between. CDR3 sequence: CASSSREGYTF. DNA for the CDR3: TGTGCCAGCAGTTCCAGGGAAGGCTACACCTTC.

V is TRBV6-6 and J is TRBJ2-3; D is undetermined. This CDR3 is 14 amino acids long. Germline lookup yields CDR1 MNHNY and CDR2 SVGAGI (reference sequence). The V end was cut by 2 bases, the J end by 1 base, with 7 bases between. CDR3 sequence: CASSYRERTDTQYF. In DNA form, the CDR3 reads TGTGCCAGCAGTTACAGGGAACGCACAGATACGCAGTATTTT.

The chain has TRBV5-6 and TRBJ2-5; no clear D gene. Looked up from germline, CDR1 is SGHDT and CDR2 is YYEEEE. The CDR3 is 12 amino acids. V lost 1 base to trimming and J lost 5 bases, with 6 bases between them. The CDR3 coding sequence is TGTGCCAGCAGCTTGTTTTCTGAGACCCAGTACTTC. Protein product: CASSLFSETQYF.

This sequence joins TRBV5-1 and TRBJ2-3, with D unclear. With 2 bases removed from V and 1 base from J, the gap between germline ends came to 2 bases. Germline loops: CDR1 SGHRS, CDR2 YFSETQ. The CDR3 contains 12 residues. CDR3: CASSFGTDTQYF. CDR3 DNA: TGCGCCAGCAGCTTCGGCACAGATACGCAGTATTTT.

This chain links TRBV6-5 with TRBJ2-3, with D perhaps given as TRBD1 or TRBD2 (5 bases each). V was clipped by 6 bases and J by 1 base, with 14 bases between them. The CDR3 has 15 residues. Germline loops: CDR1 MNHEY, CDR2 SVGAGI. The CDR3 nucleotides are TGTGCCAGCAGGGGTTCGGGACGGCGCACAGATACGCAGTATTTT. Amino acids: CASRGSGRRTDTQYF.

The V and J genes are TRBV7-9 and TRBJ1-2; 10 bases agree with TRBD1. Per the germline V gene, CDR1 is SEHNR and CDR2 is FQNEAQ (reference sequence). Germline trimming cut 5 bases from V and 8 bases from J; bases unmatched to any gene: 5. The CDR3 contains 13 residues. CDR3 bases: TGTGCCAGCAGCACTGGGACAGGGGTCGGCTACACCTTC. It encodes CASSTGTGVGYTF.

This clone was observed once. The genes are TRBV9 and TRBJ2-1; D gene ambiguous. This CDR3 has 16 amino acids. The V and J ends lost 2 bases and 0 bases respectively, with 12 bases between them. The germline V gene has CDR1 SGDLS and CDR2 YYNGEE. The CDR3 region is CASSVVPTSSYNEQFF. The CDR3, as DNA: TGTGCCAGCAGCGTGGTTCCTACGAGCTCCTACAATGAGCAGTTCTTC.

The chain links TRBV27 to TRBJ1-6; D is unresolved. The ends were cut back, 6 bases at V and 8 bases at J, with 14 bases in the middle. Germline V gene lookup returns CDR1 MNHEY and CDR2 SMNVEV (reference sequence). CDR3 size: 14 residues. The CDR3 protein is CASRGGFSHSPLHF. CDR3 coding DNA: TGTGCCAGCAGGGGAGGGTTTTCCCATTCACCCCTCCACTTT.

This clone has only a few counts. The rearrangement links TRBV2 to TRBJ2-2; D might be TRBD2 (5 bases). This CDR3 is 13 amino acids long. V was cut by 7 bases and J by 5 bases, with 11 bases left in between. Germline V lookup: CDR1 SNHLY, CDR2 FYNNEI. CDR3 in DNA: TGTGCCAGCAATAGCGCCGGTACCGGGGAGCTGTTTTTT. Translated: CASNSAGTGELFF.

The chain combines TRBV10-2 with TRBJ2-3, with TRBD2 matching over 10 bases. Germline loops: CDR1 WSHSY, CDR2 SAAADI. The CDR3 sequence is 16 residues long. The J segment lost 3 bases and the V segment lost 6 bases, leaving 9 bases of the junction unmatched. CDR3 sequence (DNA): TGCGCCAGCAGGGGGATAGCGGGGGGAGGGACAGATACGCAGTATTTT. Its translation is CASRGIAGGGTDTQYF.

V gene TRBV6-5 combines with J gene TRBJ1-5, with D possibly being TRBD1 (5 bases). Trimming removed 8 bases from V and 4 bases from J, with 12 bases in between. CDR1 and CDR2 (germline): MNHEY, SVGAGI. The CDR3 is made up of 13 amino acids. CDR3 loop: CASCGGENQPQHF. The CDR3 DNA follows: TGTGCCAGCTGTGGAGGGGAGAATCAGCCCCAGCATTTT.

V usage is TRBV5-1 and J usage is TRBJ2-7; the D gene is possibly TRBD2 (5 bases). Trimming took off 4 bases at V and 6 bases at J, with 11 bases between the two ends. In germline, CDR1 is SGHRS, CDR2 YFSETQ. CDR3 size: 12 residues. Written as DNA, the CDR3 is TGCGCCAGCAGCATAGCTAGCAGCGAGCAGTACTTC. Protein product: CASSIASSEQYF.

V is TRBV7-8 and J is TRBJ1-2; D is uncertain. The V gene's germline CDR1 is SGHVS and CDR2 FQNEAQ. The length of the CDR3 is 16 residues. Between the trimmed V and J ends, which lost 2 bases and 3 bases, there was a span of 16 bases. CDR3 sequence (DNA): TGTGCCAGCAGCTTAAAGGCAGGCAAGGACTACTATGGCTACACCTTC. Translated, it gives CASSLKAGKDYYGYTF.